The rows below give T cell receptor beta chains drawn from one sample of a study of T cells in Graves' hyperthyroidism and ophthalmopathy. Using its own MiXCR run on the multiplex PCR reads, TCRdb lists one record per CDR3 protein. The sample has more than 500,000 distinct CDR3 sequences, around 16% seen once. Sequenced: blood. These receptors were obtained from a woman aged 25-40 years with Graves' ophthalmopathy. The CDR3 runs from the conserved cysteine through the conserved F or W. The order of the fields is V gene, J gene, D gene, clone size, CDR3 DNA, CDR3 protein. D genes are given only for firm matches. Size is stated for part of the rows, as once, few or many counts, or as a class when the clone is expanded.

TRBV10-3	TRBJ1-1	-	many	TGTGCCATCAGCGGAGGGAGCACTGAAGCTTTCTTT	CAISGGSTEAFF
TRBV7-3	TRBJ2-1	-	many	TGTGCCAGCAGCCCTAACAGGGATAGCGAGCAGTTCTTC	CASSPNRDSEQFF
TRBV5-1	TRBJ2-2	-	few	TGCGCCAGCAGCTTGGGGGTAGCGGATGGAACCGGGGAGCTGTTTTTT	CASSLGVADGTGELFF
TRBV6-2/TRBV6-3	TRBJ1-3	TRBD1	-	TGTGCCAGCAGTCGACCGGGACAGGGGGCGTCTGGAAACACCATATATTTT	CASSRPGQGASGNTIYF
TRBV7-2	TRBJ2-7	-	-	TGTGCCAGCAGCTTACTTGCGGACTACGTGCAGTACTTC	CASSLLADYVQYF
TRBV10-1	TRBJ2-3	-	many	TGCGCGGGCGCCAACAGGGATCGCACAGATACGCAGTATTTT	CAGANRDRTDTQYF
TRBV30	TRBJ2-1	-	few	TGTGCCTGGAGTCGGACGGACAATGAGCAGTTCTTC	CAWSRTDNEQFF
TRBV7-9	TRBJ1-4	TRBD1	-	TGTGCCAGCAGCCCGGGACAGAGTAATGAAAAACTGTTTTTT	CASSPGQSNEKLFF
TRBV24-1	TRBJ2-3	TRBD2	few	TGTGCCACCAGTGATACCCTAGCGGGAGATACGCAGTATTTT	CATSDTLAGDTQYF
TRBV28	TRBJ1-4	TRBD1	many	TGTGCCAGCAGTTCCGCCATTTCAGGGGGCGAAGAAAAACTGTTTTTT	CASSSAISGGEEKLFF
TRBV4-2	TRBJ1-2	TRBD1	many	TGTGCCAGCAGCCAAGATACAACAGGGGGAAACTATGGCTACACCTTC	CASSQDTTGGNYGYTF